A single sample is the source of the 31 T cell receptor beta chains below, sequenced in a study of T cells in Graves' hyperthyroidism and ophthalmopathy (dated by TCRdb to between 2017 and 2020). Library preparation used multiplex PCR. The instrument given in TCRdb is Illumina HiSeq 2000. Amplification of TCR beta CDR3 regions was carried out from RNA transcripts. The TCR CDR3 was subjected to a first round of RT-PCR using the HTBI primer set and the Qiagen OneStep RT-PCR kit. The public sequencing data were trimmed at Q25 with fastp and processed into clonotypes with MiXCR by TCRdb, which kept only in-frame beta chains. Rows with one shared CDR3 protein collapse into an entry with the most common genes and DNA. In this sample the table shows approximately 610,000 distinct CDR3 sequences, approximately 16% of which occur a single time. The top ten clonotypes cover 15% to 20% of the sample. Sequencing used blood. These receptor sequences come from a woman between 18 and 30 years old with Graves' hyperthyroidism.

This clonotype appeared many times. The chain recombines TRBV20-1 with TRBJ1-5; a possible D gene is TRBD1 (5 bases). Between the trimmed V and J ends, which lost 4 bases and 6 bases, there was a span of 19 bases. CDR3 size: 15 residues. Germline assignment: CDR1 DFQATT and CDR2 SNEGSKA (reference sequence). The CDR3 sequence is CSATQGRTQGQPQHF. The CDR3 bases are TGCAGTGCTACCCAGGGCCGGACCCAGGGTCAGCCCCAGCATTTT.

The CDR3 region has the DNA TGTGCCAGCAGCTTAGCGGACGATGCCTCGGGGCCCCAGCATTTT. Residues: CASSLADDASGPQHF. V gene TRBV7-2 combines with J gene TRBJ1-5; D gene uncertain. Germline-derived CDR1 and CDR2 are SGHTA and FQGNSA. V was clipped by 0 bases and J by 9 bases, with 15 bases between them. This CDR3 is 15 amino acids long.

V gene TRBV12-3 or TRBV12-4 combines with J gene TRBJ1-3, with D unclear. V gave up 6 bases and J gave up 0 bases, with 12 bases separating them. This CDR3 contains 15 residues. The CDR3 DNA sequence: TGTGCCAGCAGCTCCGAGGTATTCTCTGGAAACACCATATATTTT. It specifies CASSSEVFSGNTIYF.

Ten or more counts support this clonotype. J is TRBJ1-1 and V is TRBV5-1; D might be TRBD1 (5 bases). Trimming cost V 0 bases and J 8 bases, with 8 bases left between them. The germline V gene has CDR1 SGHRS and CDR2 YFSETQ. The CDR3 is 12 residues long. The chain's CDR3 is CASSLGRDEAFF. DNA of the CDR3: TGCGCCAGCAGCTTGGGTCGGGACGAAGCTTTCTTT.

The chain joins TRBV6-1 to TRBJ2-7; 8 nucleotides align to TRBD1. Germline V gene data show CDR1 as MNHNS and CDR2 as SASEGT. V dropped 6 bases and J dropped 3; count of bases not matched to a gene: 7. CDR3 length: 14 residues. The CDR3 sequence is CASSTGGSFYEQYF. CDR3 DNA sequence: TGTGCCAGCAGCACAGGGGGATCATTCTACGAGCAGTACTTC.

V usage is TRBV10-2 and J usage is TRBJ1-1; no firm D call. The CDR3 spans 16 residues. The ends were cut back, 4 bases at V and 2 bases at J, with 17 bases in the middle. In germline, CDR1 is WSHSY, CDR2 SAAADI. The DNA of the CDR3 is TGCGCCAGCAGTGGAGTACGAGGGTATAAAAACACTGAAGCTTTCTTT. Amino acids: CASSGVRGYKNTEAFF.

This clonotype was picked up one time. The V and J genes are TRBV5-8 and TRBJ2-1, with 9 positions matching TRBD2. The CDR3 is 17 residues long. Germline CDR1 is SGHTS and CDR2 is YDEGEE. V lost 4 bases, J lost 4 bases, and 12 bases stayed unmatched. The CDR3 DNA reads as TGTGCCAGCAGCACCCAGACCCTAGCGGGGTATTACAATGAGCAGTTCTTC. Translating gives CASSTQTLAGYYNEQFF.

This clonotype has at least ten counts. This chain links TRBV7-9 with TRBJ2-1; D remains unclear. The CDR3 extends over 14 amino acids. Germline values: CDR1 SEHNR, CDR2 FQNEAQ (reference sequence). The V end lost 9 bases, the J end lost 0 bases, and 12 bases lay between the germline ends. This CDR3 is CASLGDRSYNEQFF. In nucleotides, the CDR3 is TGTGCCAGTCTAGGCGATCGCTCCTACAATGAGCAGTTCTTC.

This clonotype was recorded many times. The CDR3 DNA sequence: TGCAGTGCTAGATTTGGAGGGGGAGGCTCCTACGAGCAGTACTTC. Translating it yields CSARFGGGGSYEQYF. The chain employs TRBV20-1 and TRBJ2-7; the D call may be TRBD1 or TRBD2 (6 bases each). Trimming stripped 2 bases from V and 0 bases from J, with 14 bases between. The CDR3 length is 15 residues. The germline V gene encodes CDR1 DFQATT and CDR2 SNEGSKA (reference sequence).

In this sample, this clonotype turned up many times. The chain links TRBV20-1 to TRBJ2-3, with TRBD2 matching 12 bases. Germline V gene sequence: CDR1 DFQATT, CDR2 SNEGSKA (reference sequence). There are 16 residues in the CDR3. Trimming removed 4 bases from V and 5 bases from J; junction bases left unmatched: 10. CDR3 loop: CSATPSSGRAIDTQYF. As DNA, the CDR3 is TGCAGTGCTACCCCCTCTAGCGGGAGGGCCATAGATACGCAGTATTTT.

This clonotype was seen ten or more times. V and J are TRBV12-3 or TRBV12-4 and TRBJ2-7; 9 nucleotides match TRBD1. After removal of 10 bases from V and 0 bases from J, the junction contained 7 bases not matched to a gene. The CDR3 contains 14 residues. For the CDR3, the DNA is TGTGCCACCAAAGAGACAGGGGGCTCCTACGAGCAGTACTTC. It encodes CATKETGGSYEQYF.

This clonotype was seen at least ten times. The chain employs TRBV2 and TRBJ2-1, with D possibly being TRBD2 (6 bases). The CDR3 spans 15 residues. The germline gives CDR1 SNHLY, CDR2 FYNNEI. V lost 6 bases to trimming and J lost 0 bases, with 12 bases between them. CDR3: CASRLYGSSYNEQFF. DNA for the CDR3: TGTGCCAGCAGGTTATACGGGAGCTCCTACAATGAGCAGTTCTTC.

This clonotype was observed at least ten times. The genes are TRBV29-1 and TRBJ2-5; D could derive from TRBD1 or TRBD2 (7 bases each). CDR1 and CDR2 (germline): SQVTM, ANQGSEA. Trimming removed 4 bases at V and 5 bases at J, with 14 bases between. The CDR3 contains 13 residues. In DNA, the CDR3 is TGCAGCGTTGGGGAGGGGGCGCGGGAGACCCAGTACTTC. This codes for CSVGEGARETQYF.

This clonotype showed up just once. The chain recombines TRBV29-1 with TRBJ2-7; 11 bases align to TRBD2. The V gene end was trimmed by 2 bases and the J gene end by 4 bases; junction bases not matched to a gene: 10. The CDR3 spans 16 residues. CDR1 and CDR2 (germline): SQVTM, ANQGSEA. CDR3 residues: CSVEHLLAGGRYEQYF. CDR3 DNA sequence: TGCAGCGTTGAACACCTCCTAGCGGGGGGTAGGTACGAGCAGTACTTC.

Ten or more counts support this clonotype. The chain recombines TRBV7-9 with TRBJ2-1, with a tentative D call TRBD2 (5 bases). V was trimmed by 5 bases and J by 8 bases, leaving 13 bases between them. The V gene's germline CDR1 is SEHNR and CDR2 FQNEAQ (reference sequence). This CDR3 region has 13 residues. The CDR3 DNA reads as TGTGCCAGCAGCCCCGCTAGCATCGATGAGCAGTTCTTC. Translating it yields CASSPASIDEQFF.

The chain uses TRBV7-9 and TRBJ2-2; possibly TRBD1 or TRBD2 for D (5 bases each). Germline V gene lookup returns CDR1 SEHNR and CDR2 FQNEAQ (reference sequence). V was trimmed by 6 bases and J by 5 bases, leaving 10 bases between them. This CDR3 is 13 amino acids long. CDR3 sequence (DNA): TGTGCCAGCAGGTCAGGGACGACCGGGGAGCTGTTTTTT. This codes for CASRSGTTGELFF.

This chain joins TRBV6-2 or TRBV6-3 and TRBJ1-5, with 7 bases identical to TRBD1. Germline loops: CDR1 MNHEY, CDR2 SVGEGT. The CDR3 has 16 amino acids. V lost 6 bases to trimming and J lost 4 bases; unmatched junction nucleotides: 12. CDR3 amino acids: CASSPRNRGSNQPQHF. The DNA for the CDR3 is TGTGCCAGCAGCCCCAGGAACAGGGGCTCGAATCAGCCCCAGCATTTT.

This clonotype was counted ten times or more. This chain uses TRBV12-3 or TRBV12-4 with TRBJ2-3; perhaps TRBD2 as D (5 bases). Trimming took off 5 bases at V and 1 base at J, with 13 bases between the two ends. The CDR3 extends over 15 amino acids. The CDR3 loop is CASSEHERGTDTQYF. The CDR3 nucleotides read TGTGCCAGCAGTGAACATGAGAGGGGCACAGATACGCAGTATTTT.

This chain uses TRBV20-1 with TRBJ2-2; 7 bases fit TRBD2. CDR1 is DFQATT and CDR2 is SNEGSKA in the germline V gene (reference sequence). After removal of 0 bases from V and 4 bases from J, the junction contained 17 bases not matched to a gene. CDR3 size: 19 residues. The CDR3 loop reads CSAREPLGRALSPTGELFF. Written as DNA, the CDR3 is TGCAGTGCTAGAGAGCCGTTGGGGAGGGCCTTAAGTCCCACCGGGGAGCTGTTTTTT.

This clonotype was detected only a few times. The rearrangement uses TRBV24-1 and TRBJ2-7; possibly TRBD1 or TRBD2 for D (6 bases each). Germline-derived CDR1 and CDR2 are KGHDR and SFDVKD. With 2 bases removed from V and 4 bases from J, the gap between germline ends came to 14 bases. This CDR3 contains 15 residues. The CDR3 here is CATSDSTGAVYEQYF. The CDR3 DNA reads TGTGCCACCAGTGATTCAACGGGGGCAGTTTACGAGCAGTACTTC.

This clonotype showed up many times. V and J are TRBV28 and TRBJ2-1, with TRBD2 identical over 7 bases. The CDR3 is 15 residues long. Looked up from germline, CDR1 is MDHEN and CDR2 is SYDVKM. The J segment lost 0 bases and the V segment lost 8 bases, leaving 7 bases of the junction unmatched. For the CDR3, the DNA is TGTGCCAGCTATAGCGGGCTCCTCTCCTACAATGAGCAGTTCTTC. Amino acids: CASYSGLLSYNEQFF.

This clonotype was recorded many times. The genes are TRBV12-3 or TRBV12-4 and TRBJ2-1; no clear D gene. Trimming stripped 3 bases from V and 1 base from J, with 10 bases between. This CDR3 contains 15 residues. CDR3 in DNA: TGTGCCAGCAGTTTCGGGCGCCGGTCCTACAATGAGCAGTTCTTC. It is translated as CASSFGRRSYNEQFF.

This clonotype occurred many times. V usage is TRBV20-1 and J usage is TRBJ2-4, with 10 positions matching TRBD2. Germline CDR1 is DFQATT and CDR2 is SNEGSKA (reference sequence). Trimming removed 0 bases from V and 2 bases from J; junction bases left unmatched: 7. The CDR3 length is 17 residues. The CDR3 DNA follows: TGCAGTGCTAGAGAAAAGCGGGGGGGCCTAACCAAAAACATTCAGTACTTC. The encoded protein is CSAREKRGGLTKNIQYF.

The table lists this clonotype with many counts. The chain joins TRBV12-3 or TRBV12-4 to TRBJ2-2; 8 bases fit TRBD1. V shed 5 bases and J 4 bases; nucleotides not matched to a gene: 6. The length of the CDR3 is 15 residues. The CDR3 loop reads CASSPGTGGTGELFF. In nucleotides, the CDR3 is TGTGCCAGCAGTCCCGGGACAGGAGGCACCGGGGAGCTGTTTTTT.

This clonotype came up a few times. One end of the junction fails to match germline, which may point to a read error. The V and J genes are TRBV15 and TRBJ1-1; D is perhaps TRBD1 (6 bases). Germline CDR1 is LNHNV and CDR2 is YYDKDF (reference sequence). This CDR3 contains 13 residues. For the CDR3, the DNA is TGTGCCACCAGCATATTCAGGGACACTGAAACTTTCTTT. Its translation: CATSIFRDTETFF.

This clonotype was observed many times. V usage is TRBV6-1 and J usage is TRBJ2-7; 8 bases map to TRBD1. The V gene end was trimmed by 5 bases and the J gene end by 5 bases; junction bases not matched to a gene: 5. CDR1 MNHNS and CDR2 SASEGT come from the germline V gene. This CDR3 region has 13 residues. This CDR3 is CASSHRGVDEQYF. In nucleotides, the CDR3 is TGTGCCAGCAGTCACAGGGGGGTCGACGAGCAGTACTTC.

The CDR3 nucleotides read TGTGCCAGCAGCTTAGAGTCGGGGCTCAATGAGCAGTTCTTC. It codes for CASSLESGLNEQFF. This chain uses TRBV7-9 with TRBJ2-1, with D possibly being TRBD1 or TRBD2 (5 bases each). The CDR3 length is 14 residues. Germline V gives CDR1 SEHNR, CDR2 FQNEAQ (reference sequence). V lost 1 base and J lost 6, with 10 bases in between.

CDR3 in DNA: TGCGCCAGCAGCACCCGCTCGTCCTATAATTCACCCCTCCACTTT. It specifies CASSTRSSYNSPLHF. This chain uses TRBV4-1 with TRBJ1-6, with D unresolved. CDR3 size: 15 residues. CDR1 is MGHRA and CDR2 is YSYEKL in the germline V gene. Trimming took off 5 bases at V and 1 base at J, with 9 bases between the two ends.

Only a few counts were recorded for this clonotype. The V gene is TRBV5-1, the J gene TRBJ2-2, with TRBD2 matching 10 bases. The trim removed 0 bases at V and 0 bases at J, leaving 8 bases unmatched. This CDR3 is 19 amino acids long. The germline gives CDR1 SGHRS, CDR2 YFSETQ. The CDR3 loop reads CASSLASGTSATNTGELFF. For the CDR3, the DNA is TGCGCCAGCAGCTTGGCCTCAGGGACTAGCGCTACGAACACCGGGGAGCTGTTTTTT.

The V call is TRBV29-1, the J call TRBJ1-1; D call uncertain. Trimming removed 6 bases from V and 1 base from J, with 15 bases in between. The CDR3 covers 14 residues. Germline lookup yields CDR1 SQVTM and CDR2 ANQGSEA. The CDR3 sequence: CSVVESHRNTEAFF. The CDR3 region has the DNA TGCAGCGTAGTCGAAAGTCACCGGAACACTGAAGCTTTCTTT.

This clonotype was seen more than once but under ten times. The CDR3 protein is CASSQGEQETQYF. DNA of the CDR3: TGTGCCAGCAGCCAGGGAGAACAAGAGACCCAGTACTTC. This chain joins TRBV7-7 and TRBJ2-5; perhaps D is TRBD1 or TRBD2 (5 bases each). Trimming shortened V by 5 bases and J by 2 bases, and 9 bases separated the two germline ends. CDR3 length: 13 amino acids. CDR1 and CDR2 (germline): SSHAT, FNYEAQ (reference sequence).